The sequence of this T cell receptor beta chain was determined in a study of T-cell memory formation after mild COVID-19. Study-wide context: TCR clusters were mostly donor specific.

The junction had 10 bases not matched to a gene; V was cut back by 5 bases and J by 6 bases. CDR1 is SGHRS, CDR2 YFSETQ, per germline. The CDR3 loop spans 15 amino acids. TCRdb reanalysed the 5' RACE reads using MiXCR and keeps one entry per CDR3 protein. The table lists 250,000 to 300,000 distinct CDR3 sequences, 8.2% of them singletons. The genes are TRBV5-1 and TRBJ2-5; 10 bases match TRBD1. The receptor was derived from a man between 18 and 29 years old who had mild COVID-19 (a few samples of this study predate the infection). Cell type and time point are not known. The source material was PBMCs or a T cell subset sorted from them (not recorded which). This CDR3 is CASREGRQGAKTQYF. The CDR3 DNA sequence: TGCGCCAGCAGGGAAGGCCGACAGGGGGCCAAGACCCAGTACTTC.